The 15 T cell receptor beta chains below were found in one sample sequenced in a study of CD8+ T cells in alopecia areata. The treatment was: oral pan-JAK inhibitor, 5-10 mg twice daily. cDNA prepared by RNA extraction and subsequent reverse transcription served as the template for sequencing. Clones were read by immunoSEQ multiplex PCR, and TCRdb kept only the in-frame ones, dropping some. The data show more than 200,000 clones, 66% seen once. The sample in question was CD4+ T cells sorted from blood, obtained around week 42, from a patient treated with tofacitinib. The receptors stem from a human donor with alopecia areata.

J is TRBJ1-2 and V is TRBV30, with D possibly matching TRBD1 (6 bases). This CDR3 has 15 amino acids. CDR1 is GTSNPN, CDR2 SVGIG, per germline (reference sequence). Trimming took off 5 bases at V and 7 bases at J, with 23 bases between the two ends. CDR3 region: CAWSAADRPSGGYTF. The CDR3 DNA reads TGTGCCTGGTCCGCCGCCGACAGGCCCTCGGGTGGCTACACCTTC.

The chain joins TRBV2 to TRBJ1-1; 7 bases match TRBD1. This CDR3 region has 14 residues. The V gene's germline CDR1 is SNHLY and CDR2 FYNNEI. Trimming cost V 8 bases and J 2 bases; bases outside gene matches: 8. DNA of the CDR3: TGTGCCAGCCGAGCACAGGGGAGAAACACTGAAGCTTTCTTT. It specifies CASRAQGRNTEAFF.

In the case of this clone: One end of the junction varies from germline; a read error may be responsible. This chain links TRBV6-6 with TRBJ2-7; unclear D gene. This CDR3 is 13 amino acids long. Per germline, CDR1 MNHNY and CDR2 SVGAGI (reference sequence). The CDR3 nucleotides are TGTGCCATCAGTGAGTCTTCTGGCTACGAGCAGTACTTC. Translation gives CAISESSGYEQYF.

There are a few counts of this clone. V gene TRBV19 combines with J gene TRBJ1-4; unclear D gene. The ends were cut back, 8 bases at V and 8 bases at J, with 15 bases in the middle. There are 13 residues in the CDR3. Per the germline V gene, CDR1 is LNHDA and CDR2 is SQIVND (reference sequence). This CDR3 reads CASSRGRREKLFF. Written as DNA, the CDR3 is TGTGCCAGTTCCCGCGGGAGACGAGAAAAACTGTTTTTT.

This chain joins TRBV4-1 and TRBJ2-3, with D unresolved. The length of the CDR3 is 13 residues. Trimming cost V 2 bases and J 6 bases, with 9 bases left between them. Germline-derived CDR1 and CDR2 are MGHRA and YSYEKL. The CDR3 loop is CASSQPTMDTQYF. The CDR3 nucleotides are TGCGCCAGCAGCCAACCAACAATGGATACGCAGTATTTT.

The gene calls are TRBV2 and TRBJ2-1; 7 bases align to TRBD2. This CDR3 region has 14 residues. J gave up 7 bases and V 1 base, and 4 bases lay outside the gene matches. The germline V gene has CDR1 SNHLY and CDR2 FYNNEI. The CDR3 nucleotides read TGTGCCAGCAGTGAAGGGCTAGCGGAGAATGAGCAGTTCTTC. As protein: CASSEGLAENEQFF. Variable domain in full (rest from reference TRBV2 and TRBJ2-1): EPEVTQTPSHQVTQMGQEVILRCVPISNHLYFYWYRQILGQKVEFLVSFYNNEISEKSEIFDDQFSVERPDGSNFTLKIRSTKLEDSAMYFCASSEGLAENEQFFGPGTRLTVL.

The V gene is TRBV15, the J gene TRBJ1-4; no clear D. The V gene's germline CDR1 is LNHNV and CDR2 YYDKDF (reference sequence). V was clipped by 1 base and J by 11 bases, with 11 bases between them. CDR3 length: 13 residues. The CDR3 sequence: CATSRVQQHKLFF. Here the CDR3 DNA reads TGTGCCACCAGCAGAGTTCAGCAGCACAAACTGTTTTTT.

CDR3 coding DNA: TGTGCCAGCAGCCAAACCGGGACAACAGTCAGGGGCACTGAAGCTTTCTTT. Translation: CASSQTGTTVRGTEAFF. The rearrangement links TRBV14 to TRBJ1-1; TRBD1 might be the D (6 bases). Germline-derived CDR1 and CDR2 are SGHDN and FVKESK. Trimming left V 2 bases short and J 4 bases short, with 20 bases between. The length of the CDR3 is 17 residues.

The chain combines TRBV7-2 with TRBJ2-7; TRBD1 might be the D (6 bases). V lost 3 bases and J lost 9, with 18 bases in between. The CDR3 spans 14 residues. Germline CDR1 is SGHTA and CDR2 is FQGNSA. The CDR3 DNA follows: TGTGCCAGCAGCTTTCCACAGGGTTCTCGTGTGCAGTACTTC. Translated: CASSFPQGSRVQYF.

The gene calls are TRBV21-1 and TRBJ1-5; the table's D call, TRBD1, was not checked against the DNA. TRBV21-1 is a known pseudogene. The length of the CDR3 is 14 residues. This CDR3 reads CASSKRRGDQPQHF. CDR3 bases: TGTGCCAGCAGCAAACGCAGGGGAGATCAGCCCCAGCATTTT.

The rearrangement joins TRBV29-1 to TRBJ1-5; D not resolved. Trimming pared 4 bases from V and 0 bases from J, leaving 16 bases between. Germline V lookup: CDR1 SQVTM, CDR2 ANQGSEA. The CDR3 covers 16 residues. The CDR3 sequence: CSVVWAPGNSNQPQHF. The CDR3 DNA follows: TGCAGCGTTGTATGGGCACCGGGGAATAGCAATCAGCCCCAGCATTTT.

This clone appeared a few times. The chain recombines TRBV7-9 with TRBJ2-1; 14 positions match TRBD2. V lost 1 base and J lost 15; bases outside the gene matches: 8. This CDR3 region has 15 residues. Germline V gives CDR1 SEHNR, CDR2 FQNEAQ (reference sequence). The CDR3, as DNA: TGTGCCAGCAGCTTAGAGGGACTAGCGGGGGTAGGGGTGTTCTTC. Encoded protein: CASSLEGLAGVGVFF.

The chain uses TRBV20-1 and TRBJ1-2; D call uncertain. The CDR3 has 11 residues. V lost 3 bases and J lost 7, with 9 bases in between. Germline loops: CDR1 DFQATT, CDR2 SNEGSKA (reference sequence). The CDR3 protein is CSASRGSGYTF. Written as DNA, the CDR3 is TGCAGTGCTAGCAGAGGTAGTGGCTACACCTTC.

CDR3 nucleotides: TGCGCCAGCAGCCAAGATAAGCAGGATACGCAGTATTTT. Its translation: CASSQDKQDTQYF. V and J are TRBV4-1 and TRBJ2-3; no clear D gene. The CDR3 is 13 amino acids. V was cut by 0 bases and J by 6 bases, with 7 bases left in between. Germline assignment: CDR1 MGHRA and CDR2 YSYEKL.

The gene calls are TRBV9 and TRBJ2-1, with D tentatively TRBD2 (5 bases). Germline V gives CDR1 SGDLS, CDR2 YYNGEE. The CDR3 loop spans 16 amino acids. Trimming took off 0 bases at V and 8 bases at J, with 18 bases between the two ends. For the CDR3, the DNA is TGTGCCAGCAGCGTAGATGTGGCTGGACGTAGCGATGAGCAGTTCTTC. Its translation is CASSVDVAGRSDEQFF.